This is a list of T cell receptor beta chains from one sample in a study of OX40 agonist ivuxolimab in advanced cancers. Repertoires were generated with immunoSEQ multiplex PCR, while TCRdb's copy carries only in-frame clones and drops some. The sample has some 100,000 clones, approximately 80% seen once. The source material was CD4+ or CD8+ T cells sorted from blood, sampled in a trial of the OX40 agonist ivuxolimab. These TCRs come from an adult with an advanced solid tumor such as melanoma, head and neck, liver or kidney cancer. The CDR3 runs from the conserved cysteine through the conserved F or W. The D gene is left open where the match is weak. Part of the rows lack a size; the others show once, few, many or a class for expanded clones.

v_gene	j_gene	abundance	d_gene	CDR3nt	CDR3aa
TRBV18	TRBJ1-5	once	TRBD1	TGTGCCAGCAAAGGGGGACAGCAAGGTCAGCCCCAGCATTTT	CASKGGQQGQPQHF
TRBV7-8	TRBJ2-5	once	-	TGTGCCAGCAGCTTACGAGAGGGGGAAGAGACCCAGTACTTC	CASSLREGEETQYF
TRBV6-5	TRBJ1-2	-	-	TGTGCCAGCGGGCAGGGCAACTATGGCTACACCTTC	CASGQGNYGYTF
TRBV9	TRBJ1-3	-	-	TGTGCCAGCAGCGTAGTACCCTCTGGAAACACCATATATTTT	CASSVVPSGNTIYF
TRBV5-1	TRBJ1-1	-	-	TGCGCCAGCAGCTTTATCCGGCCGAACACTGAAGCTTTCTTT	CASSFIRPNTEAFF
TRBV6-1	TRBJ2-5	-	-	TGTGCCTGTCTGGAGGGCCTGATTGGAGAGACCCAGTACTTC	CACLEGLIGETQYF
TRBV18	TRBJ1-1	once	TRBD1	TGTGCCAGCTCACCACAGCCCCCGGGACAGTTCGAAGCTTTCTTT	CASSPQPPGQFEAFF
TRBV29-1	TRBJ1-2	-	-	TGCAGCGTTGAAGATTTGGGTATCGGGTATGGCTACACCTTC	CSVEDLGIGYGYTF
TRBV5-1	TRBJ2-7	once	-	TGCGCCAGCAGCTTGGTAGGGTTGGGTTACGAGCAGTACTTC	CASSLVGLGYEQYF
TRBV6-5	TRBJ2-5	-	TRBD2	TGTGCCAGCAGCCGACCTAGCGGGGGTGAGACCCAGTACTTC	CASSRPSGGETQYF